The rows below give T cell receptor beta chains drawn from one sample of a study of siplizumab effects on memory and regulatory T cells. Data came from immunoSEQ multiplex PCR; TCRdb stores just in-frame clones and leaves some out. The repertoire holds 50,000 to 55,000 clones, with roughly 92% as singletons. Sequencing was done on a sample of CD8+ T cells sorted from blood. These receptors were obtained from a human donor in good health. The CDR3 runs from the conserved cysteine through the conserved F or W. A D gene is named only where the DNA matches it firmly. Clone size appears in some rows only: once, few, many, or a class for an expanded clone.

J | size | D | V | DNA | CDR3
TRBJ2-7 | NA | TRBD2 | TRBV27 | TGTGCCAGCAGTTTATTGTCCCCTAGCGGGACCAACTACGAGCAGTACTTC | CASSLLSPSGTNYEQYF
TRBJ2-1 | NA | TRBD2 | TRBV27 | TGTGCCAGCAGTGTTGGGACTAGCGGGGACAATGAGCAGTTCTTC | CASSVGTSGDNEQFF
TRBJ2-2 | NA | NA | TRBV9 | TGTGCCAGCAGCGTAGACCTATCGAACACCGGGGAGCTGTTTTTT | CASSVDLSNTGELFF
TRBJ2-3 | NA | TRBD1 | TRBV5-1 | TGCGCCAGCAGATTACTGGGACAGGGTATTTCTTCGCCAGGCCAAGATACGCAGTATTTT | CASRLLGQGISSPGQDTQYF
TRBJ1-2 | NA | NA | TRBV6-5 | TGTGCCAGCACCACGAACGGCCTAGCGGGCCATGGCTACACCTTC | CASTTNGLAGHGYTF
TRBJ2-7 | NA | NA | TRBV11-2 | TGTGCCAGCAGCTTAGATCGGGGCTACGAGCAGTACTTC | CASSLDRGYEQYF
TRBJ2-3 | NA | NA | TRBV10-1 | TGCGCCAGCAGTGAGAGGGAACTAACAGCAGATACGCAGTATTTT | CASSERELTADTQYF
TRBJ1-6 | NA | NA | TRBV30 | TGTGCCTGGAGTCGGGGCAGGGAGAATTCACCCCTCCACTTT | CAWSRGRENSPLHF
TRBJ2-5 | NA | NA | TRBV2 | TGTGCCAGCATGTCCGAACAAGAGACCCAGTACTTC | CASMSEQETQYF
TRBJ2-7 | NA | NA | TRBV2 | TGTGCCAGCAGTGAAAAGGGATGTTGCCCCTACGAGCAGTACTTC | CASSEKGCCPYEQYF
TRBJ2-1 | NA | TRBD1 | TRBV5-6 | TGTGCCAGCAGCTGGGGGACAGCCGAAATCAATGAGCAGTTCTTC | CASSWGTAEINEQFF
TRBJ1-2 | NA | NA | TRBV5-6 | TGTGCCAGCAGCTCGGACATCTATGGCTACACCTTC | CASSSDIYGYTF
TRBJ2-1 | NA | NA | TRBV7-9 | TGTGCCAGCAGCTCCCCTGAACAACGTGGGAAGATTCCCTACAATGAGCAGTTCTTC | CASSSPEQRGKIPYNEQFF
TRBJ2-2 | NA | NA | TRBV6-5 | TGTGCCAGCAGTTACTCTGGACAGAACACCGGGGAGCTGTTTTTT | CASSYSGQNTGELFF
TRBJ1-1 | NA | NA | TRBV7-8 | TGTGCCAGCAGACCTCGGGTCGGGGGAGCTTTCTTT | CASRPRVGGAFF
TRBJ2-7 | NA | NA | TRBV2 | TGTGCCAGCAGTCTAGAAGATTACGAGCAGTACTTC | CASSLEDYEQYF
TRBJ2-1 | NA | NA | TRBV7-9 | TGTGCCAGCAGACCCAATAGGGACGGGAGCTCCTACAATGAGCAGTTCTTC | CASRPNRDGSSYNEQFF
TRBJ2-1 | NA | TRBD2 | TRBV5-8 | TGTGCCAGCAGCCCCGGACTAGCGGATTGGAATGAGCAGTTCTTC | CASSPGLADWNEQFF
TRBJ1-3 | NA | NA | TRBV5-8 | TGTGCCAGCATGATCCGTCTAAGTAACGGTCGACGAAACACCATATATTTT | CASMIRLSNGRRNTIYF
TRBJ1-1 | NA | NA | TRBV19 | TGTGCCAGTAGTATTGCAGGGAATGAAGCTTTCTTT | CASSIAGNEAFF
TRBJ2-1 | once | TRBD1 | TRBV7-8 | TGTGCCAGCACCCTAGGGGGCCCGACATCGTATTTTTCCAATGAGCAGTTCTTC | CASTLGGPTSYFSNEQFF
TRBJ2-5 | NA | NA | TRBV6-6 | TGTGCCAGCAGTTACCGAGTGCGGGAGACCCAGTACTTC | CASSYRVRETQYF
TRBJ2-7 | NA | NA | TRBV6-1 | TGTGCCAGCAGTGAAGCGATTGGATCCCTCTCCTACGAGCAGTACTTC | CASSEAIGSLSYEQYF
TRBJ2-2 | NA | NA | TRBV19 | TGTGCCAGTAGATCTTGGACCGGGGAGCTGTTTTTT | CASRSWTGELFF
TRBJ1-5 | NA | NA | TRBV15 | TGTGCCACCAGCCCGAGGGGGAATCAGCCCCAGCATTTT | CATSPRGNQPQHF
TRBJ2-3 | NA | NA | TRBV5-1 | TGCGCCAGCAGCCCCTCTCTAACCGCTAGCACAGATACGCAGTATTTT | CASSPSLTASTDTQYF
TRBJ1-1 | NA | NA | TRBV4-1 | TGCGCCAGCAGCCAAGTGGGGGGGTTTGGAACTGAAGCTTTCTTT | CASSQVGGFGTEAFF
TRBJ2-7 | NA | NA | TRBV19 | TGTGCCAGTATCTCAAGGGTGGATCCTGGCGAGCAGTACTTC | CASISRVDPGEQYF
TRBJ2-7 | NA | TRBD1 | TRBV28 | TGTGCCAGCACATACCCCAGACAGGGGGCGGGTGACTACGAGCAGTACTTC | CASTYPRQGAGDYEQYF
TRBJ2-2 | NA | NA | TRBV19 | TGTGCCAGTACGGCCGCCACCGGGGAGCTGTTTTTT | CASTAATGELFF
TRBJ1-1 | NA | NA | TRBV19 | TGTGCCAGTAGTATGGGGGAGAACACTGAAGCTTTCTTT | CASSMGENTEAFF
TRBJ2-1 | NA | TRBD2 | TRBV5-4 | TGTGCCAGCAGCCGGACTAGCGGATACAATGAGCAGTTCTTC | CASSRTSGYNEQFF
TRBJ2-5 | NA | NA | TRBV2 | TGTGCCAGCAGTGAAGGCCCAGCGGCGGTACAAGAGACCCAGTACTTC | CASSEGPAAVQETQYF
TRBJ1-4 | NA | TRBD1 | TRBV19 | TGTGCCAGTACCCCAAGCCAGGGGGCCGGTGAAAAACTGTTTTTT | CASTPSQGAGEKLFF
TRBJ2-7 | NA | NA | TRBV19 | TGTGCCAGTAGTATAGGATCCGGGGACGAGCAGTACTTC | CASSIGSGDEQYF
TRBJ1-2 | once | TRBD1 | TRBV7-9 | TGTGCCAGCAGCTTCAAAACCGGGACAGGGGATGGCTACACCTTC | CASSFKTGTGDGYTF
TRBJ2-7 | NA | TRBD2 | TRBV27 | TGTGCCAGCAGTTTACAGGGAGGGTATGTCGAGCAGTACTTC | CASSLQGGYVEQYF
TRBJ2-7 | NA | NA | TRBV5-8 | TGTGCCAGCAGATATACAGGGAGGAGGGCCTACGAGCAGTACTTC | CASRYTGRRAYEQYF
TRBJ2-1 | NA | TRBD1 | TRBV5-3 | TGTGCCAGAAGCTCGACAGGGGAGTTTTTCAATGAGCAGTTCTTC | CARSSTGEFFNEQFF
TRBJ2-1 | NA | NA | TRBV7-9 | TGTGCCAGCAGGGGGAATAGTGAGCAGTTCTTC | CASRGNSEQFF
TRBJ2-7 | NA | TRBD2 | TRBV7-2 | TGTGCCAGCAGCTTGAGGACTAGCGCCCCCGCCGAGCAGTACTTC | CASSLRTSAPAEQYF